This entry describes one T cell receptor (beta chain). The antigen remains undetermined. V lost 2 bases and J lost 2, with 18 bases in between. CDR3 length equals 17 residues. CDR1 SGHVS and CDR2 FNYEAQ come from the germline V gene. The protocol was immunoSEQ multiplex PCR, while the TCRdb copy is restricted to in-frame clones and leaves out a portion. The top ten hold roughly 29% of the sample, which has about 76,000 clones, over 65% seen once. The data were obtained in a study of T cell responses to AZD1222 COVID-19 vaccine. Study-level points and caveats: White British people made up most donors, females outnumbered males, and clonal diversity was possibly underestimated.

The sequence came from an adult who received the MenACWY meningococcal vaccine as a control. The chain joins TRBV7-6 to TRBJ2-5; weak D call: TRBD2 (5 bases). Source: peripheral blood, taken 28 days after the second dose of the MenACWY control vaccine. CDR3 DNA: TGTGCCAGCAGCTTAAGCAATCGAGTGAGGGTTCAAGAGACCCAGTACTTC. Translating gives CASSLSNRVRVQETQYF.